Here is one T cell receptor beta chain with its context. Patients in Seattle were enrolled during active infection, then followed longitudinally. Original processing methods: The authors estimated nucleated cell counts from reference gene primer amplification. This table comes from immunoSEQ multiplex PCR, and its TCRdb copy is limited to in-frame clones, with some not included. The V and J calls and clone size are taken from that table; D and trimming were inferred from the DNA. In the table there are about 220,000 clones, around 86% of which are singletons. Germline-derived CDR1 and CDR2 are WNHNN and SYGVQD (reference sequence). Between the trimmed V and J ends, which lost 8 bases and 9 bases, there was a span of 12 bases. The CDR3 runs 11 residues. The sample originates from a study of blood T cell repertoires in COVID-19. Overall study: There were acute and convalescent COVID-19 samples, and they came from the United States, Italy and Spain. The analysed material was cDNA or gDNA that came from T cells, B-cell-depleted T cells, or PBMCs.

This TCR derives from a woman older than 75 with COVID-19, enrolled during active disease. The chain employs TRBV10-1 and TRBJ2-3; tentatively, D is TRBD2 (7 bases). Sequenced: peripheral blood. CDR3 sequence (DNA): TGCGCCAGCTCCGGGGGGCAGACGCAGTATTTT. It codes for CASSGGQTQYF.